Each of the 17 T cell receptor beta chains below was sequenced from the same sample in a study of blood T cell repertoires in COVID-19. Here immunoSEQ multiplex PCR was the method, and the copy in TCRdb shows in-frame clones only, minus some. The sample records some 160,000 clones, around 87% being singletons. The sample consisted of peripheral blood. Receptor source: a woman aged 70-85 years with COVID-19, enrolled during active disease.

The chain links TRBV28 to TRBJ1-2, with D maybe TRBD1 (6 bases). V lost 7 bases and J lost 8, with 20 bases in between. Per germline, CDR1 MDHEN and CDR2 SYDVKM. This CDR3 spans 14 amino acids. The CDR3 nucleotides read TGTGCCAGCACCCAGGGGATGGGCGTTAGGGGCTACACCTTC. This sequence encodes CASTQGMGVRGYTF.

A word on this clone: The DNA is omitted, as the CDR3 cannot be located on it reliably, and the CDR3 follows TCRdb's listing. V and J are TRBV2 and TRBJ1-5; the table's D call of TRBD1 was not tested on the DNA. Counting both end residues, the CDR3 totals 15 amino acids. Germline V gives CDR1 SNHLY, CDR2 FYNNEI. Here the CDR3 reads CASILDTSSNQPQHF.

This clone came up once. The chain carries TRBV7-2 and TRBJ1-6; tentative D call: TRBD1 (6 bases). The CDR3 contains 15 residues. CDR1 and CDR2 (germline): SGHTA, FQGNSA. Trimming took off 5 bases at V and 7 bases at J, with 15 bases between the two ends. Here the CDR3 DNA reads TGTGCCAGCAGCCGGCTGGGACATAAGAATTCACCCCTCCACTTT. Protein product: CASSRLGHKNSPLHF.

This clone appeared once. The chain joins TRBV6-1 to TRBJ1-4; D call uncertain. The CDR3 length is 14 residues. V lost 5 bases to trimming and J lost 6 bases, with 13 bases between them. Germline CDR1 MNHNS, CDR2 SASEGT. The CDR3 region has the DNA TGTGCCAGCAGTTCGGTGCTGGTGGATGAAAAACTGTTTTTT. Protein product: CASSSVLVDEKLFF.

In its sample, this clone was seen a few times. The chain couples TRBV23-1 to TRBJ2-1; a possible D gene is TRBD2 (5 bases). TRBV23-1 is assigned to the ORF class and has an uncertain function. V lost 6 bases and J 2 bases, leaving 26 bases between the germline ends. CDR3 length: 19 amino acids. CDR3 coding DNA: TGCGCCAGCAGCCTCCTGCTGCTGTCGAGCCGAGCGGCCTACAATGAGCAGTTCTTC. Protein sequence: CASSLLLLSSRAAYNEQFF.

The chain employs TRBV7-3 and TRBJ1-6; TRBD1 matches at 8 bases. The CDR3 totals 14 residues. Losses at the gene ends were 3 bases for V and 8 bases for J; bases not matched to a gene: 3. Looked up from germline, CDR1 is SGHTA and CDR2 is FQGTGA. This CDR3 reads CASSFRGQDSPLHF. In nucleotides, the CDR3 is TGTGCCAGCAGCTTCAGGGGGCAAGATTCACCCCTCCACTTT.

The V and J genes are TRBV30 and TRBJ2-1; tentatively, D is TRBD2 (7 bases). Per germline, CDR1 GTSNPN and CDR2 SVGIG (reference sequence). With 5 bases removed from V and 5 bases from J, the gap between germline ends came to 16 bases. The CDR3 consists of 14 residues. The CDR3 DNA reads TGTGCCTGGGCCCTGGGGGGGGCGGACAATGAGCAGTTCTTC. Translation gives CAWALGGADNEQFF. Full variable domain (outside the CDR3, taken from reference TRBV30 and TRBJ2-1): SQTIHQWPATLVQPVGSPLSLECTVEGTSNPNLYWYRQAAGRGLQLLFYSVGIGQISSEVPQNLSASRPQDRQFILSSKKLLLSDSGFYLCAWALGGADNEQFFGPGTRLTVL.

V is TRBV28 and J is TRBJ1-6; 9 positions match TRBD1. The CDR3 is 15 amino acids. V lost 6 bases to trimming and J lost 8 bases; unmatched junction nucleotides: 8. CDR1 is MDHEN and CDR2 is SYDVKM in the germline V gene. This CDR3 is CASSANHRGHSPLHF. Here the CDR3 DNA reads TGTGCCAGCAGCGCTAACCACAGGGGGCATTCACCCCTCCACTTT.

The V and J genes are TRBV5-6 and TRBJ2-5; 9 positions match TRBD1. The germline CDR1 and CDR2 sequences are SGHDT and YYEEEE. The CDR3 has 15 residues. Trimming took 6 bases from V and 4 from J; bases not matched to a gene: 10. CDR3 bases: TGTGCCAGCAAGTCCACAGGGGGCAGAGGAGAGACCCAGTACTTC. Translation: CASKSTGGRGETQYF.

This chain uses TRBV18 with TRBJ2-7, with TRBD1 matching over 11 bases. Germline V gene sequence: CDR1 KGHSH, CDR2 LQKENI. Trimming at V came to 3 bases and at J to 4 bases, leaving 2 bases not matched to a gene. The CDR3 is 14 amino acids. CDR3: CASSPGQGDYEQYF. DNA of the CDR3: TGTGCCAGCTCACCGGGACAGGGGGATTACGAGCAGTACTTC.

This rearrangement joins TRBV19 to TRBJ1-5, with D tentatively TRBD1 (6 bases). The V end lost 4 bases, the J end lost 6 bases, and 16 bases lay between the germline ends. Germline CDR1 reads LNHDA; CDR2 reads SQIVND (reference sequence). The CDR3 loop spans 15 amino acids. DNA of the CDR3: TGTGCCAGTAGTACGGCAGGGGCTTCTGGTCAGCCCCAGCATTTT. Protein: CASSTAGASGQPQHF.

With respect to this clone: The same CDR3 also results from other DNA sequences found in this sample. The CDR3 loop reads CASSVGQGSYNEQFF. Written as DNA, the CDR3 is TGTGCCAGCAGTGTCGGGCAGGGATCCTACAATGAGCAGTTCTTC. V usage is TRBV2 and J usage is TRBJ2-1; TRBD1 might be the D (5 bases). The germline V gene has CDR1 SNHLY and CDR2 FYNNEI. This CDR3 is built from 15 residues. V was cut by 4 bases and J by 1 base, with 11 bases left in between. Full variable domain (rest looked up from reference TRBV2 and TRBJ2-1): EPEVTQTPSHQVTQMGQEVILRCVPISNHLYFYWYRQILGQKVEFLVSFYNNEISEKSEIFDDQFSVERPDGSNFTLKIRSTKLEDSAMYFCASSVGQGSYNEQFFGPGTRLTVL.

A few counts support this clone. The chain uses TRBV15 and TRBJ1-4; 7 positions match TRBD1. Trimming took 3 bases from V and 1 from J; bases not matched to a gene: 5. Germline V CDR1 and CDR2: LNHNV, YYDKDF (reference sequence). The CDR3 is made up of 16 amino acids. CDR3 region: CATSRDWTGTNEKLFF. As DNA, the CDR3 is TGTGCCACCAGCAGGGATTGGACAGGAACTAATGAAAAACTGTTTTTT.

The chain uses TRBV29-1 and TRBJ1-2; no firm D call. Germline V gene lookup returns CDR1 SQVTM and CDR2 ANQGSEA. Trimming shortened V by 5 bases and J by 3 bases, and 4 bases separated the two germline ends. This CDR3 spans 10 amino acids. The CDR3 is CSVYDYGYTF. The CDR3 DNA is TGCAGCGTTTATGACTATGGCTACACCTTC.

A few counts support this clone. This chain joins TRBV7-8 and TRBJ1-5; D may be TRBD1 (6 bases). This CDR3 spans 17 amino acids. V was pared by 0 bases and J by 1 base, with 13 bases between. The V gene's germline CDR1 is SGHVS and CDR2 FQNEAQ. The CDR3 region has the DNA TGTGCCAGCAGCTTAGCCAGGGGCTCAGAAAGCAATCAGCCCCAGCATTTT. Protein product: CASSLARGSESNQPQHF. Supplemented by reference TRBV7-8 and TRBJ1-5, the full variable domain reads GAGVSQSPRYKVAKRGQDVALRCDPISGHVSLFWYQQALGQGPEFLTYFQNEAQLDKSGLPSDRFFAERPEGSVSTLKIQRTQQEDSAVYLCASSLARGSESNQPQHFGDGTRLSIL.

The V and J genes are TRBV27 and TRBJ2-2; 7 bases line up with TRBD1. The length of the CDR3 is 16 residues. V lost 7 bases, J lost 4 bases, and 12 bases stayed unmatched. Germline assignment: CDR1 MNHEY and CDR2 SMNVEV (reference sequence). DNA of the CDR3: TGTGCCAGCAATCCACGACAGGGCAGGGGCACCGGGGAGCTGTTTTTT. It specifies CASNPRQGRGTGELFF.

The rearrangement links TRBV5-6 to TRBJ1-2; 10 positions agree with TRBD1. Germline loops: CDR1 SGHDT, CDR2 YYEEEE. Trimming cost V 4 bases and J 4 bases; bases outside gene matches: 7. The CDR3 sequence is 15 residues long. CDR3: CASSRDRGRSYGYTF. Written as DNA, the CDR3 is TGTGCCAGCAGCCGCGACAGGGGGCGAAGCTATGGCTACACCTTC. Complete variable domain (other parts from reference TRBV5-6 and TRBJ1-2): DAGVTQSPTHLIKTRGQQVTLRCSPKSGHDTVSWYQQALGQGPQFIFQYYEEEERQRGNFPDRFSGHQFPNYSSELNVNALLLGDSALYLCASSRDRGRSYGYTFGSGTRLTVV.